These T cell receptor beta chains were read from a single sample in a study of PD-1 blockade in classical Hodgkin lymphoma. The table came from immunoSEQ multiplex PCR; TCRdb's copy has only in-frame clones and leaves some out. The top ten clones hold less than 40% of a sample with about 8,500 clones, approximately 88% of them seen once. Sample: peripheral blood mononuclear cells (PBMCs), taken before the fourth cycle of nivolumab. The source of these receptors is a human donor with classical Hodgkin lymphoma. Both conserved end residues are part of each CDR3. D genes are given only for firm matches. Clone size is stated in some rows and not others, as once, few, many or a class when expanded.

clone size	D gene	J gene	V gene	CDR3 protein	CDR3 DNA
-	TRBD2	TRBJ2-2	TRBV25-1	CASSSGVNTGELFF	TGTGCCAGTTCTAGCGGGGTGAACACCGGGGAGCTGTTTTTT
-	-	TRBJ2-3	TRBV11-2	CASSLSPVIADTQYF	TGTGCCAGCAGCTTATCCCCTGTGATAGCAGATACGCAGTATTTT
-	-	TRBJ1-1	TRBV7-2	CASSLGITEAFF	TGTGCCAGCAGCTTAGGCATAACTGAAGCTTTCTTT
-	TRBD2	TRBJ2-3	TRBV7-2	CASSLAARLAGRNVTQYF	TGTGCCAGCAGCTTAGCGGCCCGACTAGCGGGTCGTAATGTTACGCAGTATTTT
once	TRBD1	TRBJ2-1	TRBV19	CASRDRMGNEQFF	TGTGCCAGTAGGGACAGGATGGGCAATGAGCAGTTCTTC
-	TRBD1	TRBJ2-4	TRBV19	CASSITGGSAKNIQYF	TGTGCCAGTAGTATTACAGGGGGCTCCGCCAAAAACATTCAGTACTTC
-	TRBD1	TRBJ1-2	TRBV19	CASRPGTGGTNYGYTF	TGTGCCAGTCGTCCCGGGACAGGGGGGACTAACTATGGCTACACCTTC
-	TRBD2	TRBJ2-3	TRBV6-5	CASSYAGGSITQYF	TGTGCCAGCAGTTACGCCGGGGGGTCAATAACGCAGTATTTT
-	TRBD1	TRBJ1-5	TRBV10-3	CAISEGQPRFSNQPQHF	TGTGCCATCAGCGAGGGACAGCCAAGATTCTCCAATCAGCCCCAGCATTTT
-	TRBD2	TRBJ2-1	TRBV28	CASRRTSGRVKNEQFF	TGTGCCAGCAGAAGGACTAGCGGTAGGGTGAAGAATGAGCAGTTCTTC